Listed below are T cell receptor beta chains from one sample, sequenced in a study of metastatic and nonmetastatic thyroid tumors. MiXCR was used by TCRdb to re-call the PCR reads. The sample lists 26,000 or so clones, around 14% seen once, with roughly 14% in the top ten. Sequences were obtained from blood. The source of these receptors is a male donor with papillary thyroid cancer or a benign thyroid nodule (not recorded which). Some clones in this sample may be carry-over from other donors' samples. Both conserved end residues are part of each CDR3. The D gene is left open where the match is weak. The size field is filled for only some rows; it gives once, few, many or a size class.

many | TRBJ2-3 | TRBV20-1 | . | TGCAGTGCAAAGTCCGCCAACCGAGGCACAGATACGCAGTATTTT | CSAKSANRGTDTQYF
many | TRBJ2-2 | TRBV9 | . | TGTGCCAGCAGCGTAGGGGGTACCGGGGAGCTGTTTTTT | CASSVGGTGELFF
. | TRBJ2-7 | TRBV5-1 | . | TGCGCCAGCAGCCGGCCGATCGGGGTTCAACCCTACGAGCAGTACTTC | CASSRPIGVQPYEQYF
many | TRBJ1-1 | TRBV7-9 | . | TGTGCCAGCAGCTTAGCGAGTGGCGGGGCCGCTTTCTTT | CASSLASGGAAFF
. | TRBJ2-3 | TRBV7-1 | TRBD2 | TGTGCCAGCAGCTCCCACGTAGCGGGGTCGCACTCGCAAGGAGATACGCAGTATTTT | CASSSHVAGSHSQGDTQYF
many | TRBJ2-6 | TRBV14 | . | TGTGCCAGCAGCCCCCAGGCTGGGGCCAACGTCCTGACTTTC | CASSPQAGANVLTF
many | TRBJ2-2 | TRBV29-1 | . | TGCAGCGTTGAGGCGCGGGCGAACACCGGGGAGCTGTTTTTT | CSVEARANTGELFF
many | TRBJ2-7 | TRBV7-2 | . | TGTGCCAGCAGCTTATTTCAGGGACCAACCTACGAGCAGTACTTC | CASSLFQGPTYEQYF
many | TRBJ2-7 | TRBV30 | . | TGTGCCTTAGGGTCTTACGAGCAGTACTTC | CALGSYEQYF
many | TRBJ2-5 | TRBV2 | . | TGTGCCAGCATGGGGCAGGGGCGGGAGACCCAGTACTTC | CASMGQGRETQYF
many | TRBJ1-6 | TRBV6-1 | TRBD1 | TGTGCCACCCAGGGGGGAAATTCACCCCTCCACTTT | CATQGGNSPLHF
many | TRBJ1-3 | TRBV29-1 | TRBD1 | TGCAGCGTCATCGGACAGGGGGTCTTCGGAAACACCATATACTTT | CSVIGQGVFGNTIYF
many | TRBJ1-4 | TRBV2 | . | TGTGCCAGCGGACATTTGTTTCATGAAAAACTGTTTTTT | CASGHLFHEKLFF
. | TRBJ2-7 | TRBV20-1 | . | TGCAGTGCAACAAACCTCTACGAGCAGTACTTC | CSATNLYEQYF
. | TRBJ2-3 | TRBV7-3 | . | TGTACCAGCAGGAAAGGGCCACAAGATACGCAGTATTTT | CTSRKGPQDTQYF
many | TRBJ1-1 | TRBV5-1 | . | TGCGCCAGCAGCGTGACAGGACCAGGGAACACTGAAGCTTTCTTT | CASSVTGPGNTEAFF
many | TRBJ1-5 | TRBV2 | . | TGTGCCAGCAGTGAAGAAGGCGGGGGTAATCAGCCCCAGCATTTT | CASSEEGGGNQPQHF
many | TRBJ2-3 | TRBV2 | . | TGTGCCAGCAGTGTAACCGGGGTGGCCACAGATACGCAGTATTTT | CASSVTGVATDTQYF
many | TRBJ2-1 | TRBV7-6 | . | TGTGCCAGCAGCTTCGGGACATACAATGAGCAATTCTTC | CASSFGTYNEQFF
. | TRBJ2-7 | TRBV2 | . | TGTGCCAGAGTCCTACGGGGGCAGTACTTC | CARVLRGQYF
many | TRBJ2-2 | TRBV7-2 | TRBD2 | TGTGCCAGCAGCCCTTACCAAGCGGGAGCCGGGGAGCTGTTTTTT | CASSPYQAGAGELFF
many | TRBJ1-2 | TRBV28 | . | TGTGCCAGCAACCGCGGGCCGGGGGCGCGGTATGGCTACACCTTC | CASNRGPGARYGYTF
. | TRBJ1-2 | TRBV14 | TRBD1 | TGTGCCAGCAGCCATTCAGGGGGGATAGCTAACTATGGCTACACCTTC | CASSHSGGIANYGYTF
many | TRBJ2-1 | TRBV7-6 | . | TGTGCCAGCAGCAGCTCCCCGTGGAATGAGCAGTTCTTC | CASSSSPWNEQFF
many | TRBJ2-1 | TRBV24-1 | . | TGTGCCACCAGGTCAGTGGACGCCAATGAGCAGTTCTTC | CATRSVDANEQFF
many | TRBJ2-3 | TRBV6-1 | . | TGTGCCAGCAGTCCTCCCCCGGGCCCTAACACAGATACGCAGTATTTT | CASSPPPGPNTDTQYF
many | TRBJ2-7 | TRBV2 | . | TGTGCCAGCAGTGTAGACCCGGCCCTCGAGCAGTACTTC | CASSVDPALEQYF